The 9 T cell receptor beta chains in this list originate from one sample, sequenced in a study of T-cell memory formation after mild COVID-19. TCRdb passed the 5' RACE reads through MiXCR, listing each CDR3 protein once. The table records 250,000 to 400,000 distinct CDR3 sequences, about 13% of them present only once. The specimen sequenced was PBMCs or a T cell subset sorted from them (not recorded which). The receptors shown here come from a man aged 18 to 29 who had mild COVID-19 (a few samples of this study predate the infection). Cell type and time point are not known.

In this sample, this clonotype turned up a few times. This CDR3 is CASAPGAPSYGYTF. The CDR3, as DNA: TGCGCCAGCGCCCCCGGCGCTCCGAGCTATGGCTACACCTTC. V and J are TRBV5-1 and TRBJ1-2, with unresolved D. V shed 7 bases and J shed 4 bases, with 17 bases lying between them. CDR3 length: 14 residues. The germline V gene encodes CDR1 SGHRS and CDR2 YFSETQ.

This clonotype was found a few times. CDR3 in amino acids: CASRKLAGGPPGELFF. Written as DNA, the CDR3 is TGCGCCAGCAGGAAACTAGCGGGGGGGCCGCCCGGGGAGCTGTTTTTT. The chain joins TRBV5-1 to TRBJ2-2; TRBD2 agrees at 13 bases. The germline CDR1 and CDR2 sequences are SGHRS and YFSETQ. The V and J ends lost 5 bases and 6 bases, in that order; junction bases with no gene match: 7. This CDR3 is 16 amino acids long.

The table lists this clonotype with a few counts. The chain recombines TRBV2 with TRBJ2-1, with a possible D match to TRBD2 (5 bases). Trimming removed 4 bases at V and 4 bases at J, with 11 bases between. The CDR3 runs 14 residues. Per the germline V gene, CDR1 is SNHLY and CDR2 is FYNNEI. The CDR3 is CASSVQDLYNEQFF. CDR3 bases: TGTGCCAGCAGTGTCCAGGACTTATACAATGAGCAGTTCTTC.

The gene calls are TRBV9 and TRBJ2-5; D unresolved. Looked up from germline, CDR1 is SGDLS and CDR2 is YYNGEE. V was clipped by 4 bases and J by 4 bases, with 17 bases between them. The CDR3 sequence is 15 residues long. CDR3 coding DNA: TGTGCCAGCAGCCCAATCGATCGGAGTCGAGAGACCCAGTACTTC. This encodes CASSPIDRSRETQYF.

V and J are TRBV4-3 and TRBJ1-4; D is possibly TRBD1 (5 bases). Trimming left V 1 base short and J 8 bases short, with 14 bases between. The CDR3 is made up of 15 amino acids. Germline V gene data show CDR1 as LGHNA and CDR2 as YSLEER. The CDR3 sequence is CASSQGSVRGEKLFF. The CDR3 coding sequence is TGCGCCAGCAGCCAAGGTTCGGTGAGGGGCGAAAAACTGTTTTTT.

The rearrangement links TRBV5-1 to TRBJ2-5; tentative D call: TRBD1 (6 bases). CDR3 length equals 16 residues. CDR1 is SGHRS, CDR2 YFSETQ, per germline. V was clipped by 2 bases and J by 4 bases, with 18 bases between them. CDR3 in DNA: TGCGCCAGCAGCTTAAACGAGATTCTCAGGGGAGAGACCCAGTACTTC. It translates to CASSLNEILRGETQYF. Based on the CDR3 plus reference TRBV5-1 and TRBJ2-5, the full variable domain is KAGVTQTPRYLIKTRGQQVTLSCSPISGHRSVSWYQQTPGQGLQFLFEYFSETQRNKGNFPGRFSGRQFSNSRSEMNVSTLELGDSALYLCASSLNEILRGETQYFGPGTRLLVL.

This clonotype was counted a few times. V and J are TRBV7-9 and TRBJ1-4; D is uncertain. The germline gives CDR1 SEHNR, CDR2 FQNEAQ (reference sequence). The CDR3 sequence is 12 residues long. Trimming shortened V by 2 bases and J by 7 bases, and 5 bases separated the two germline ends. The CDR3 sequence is CASSLNAEKLFF. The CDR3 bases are TGTGCCAGCAGCTTAAATGCTGAAAAACTGTTTTTT.

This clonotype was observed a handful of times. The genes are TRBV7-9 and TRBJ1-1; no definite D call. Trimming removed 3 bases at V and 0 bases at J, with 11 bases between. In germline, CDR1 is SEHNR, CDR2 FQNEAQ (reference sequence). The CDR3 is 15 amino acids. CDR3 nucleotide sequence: TGTGCCAGCAGCTTGATGGCGGGGATGAACACTGAAGCTTTCTTT. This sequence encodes CASSLMAGMNTEAFF.

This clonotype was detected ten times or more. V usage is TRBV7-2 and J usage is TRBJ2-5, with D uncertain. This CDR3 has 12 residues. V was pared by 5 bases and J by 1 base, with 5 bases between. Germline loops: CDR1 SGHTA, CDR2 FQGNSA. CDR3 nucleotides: TGTGCCAGCAGCCCAACCCAAGAGACCCAGTACTTC. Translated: CASSPTQETQYF.